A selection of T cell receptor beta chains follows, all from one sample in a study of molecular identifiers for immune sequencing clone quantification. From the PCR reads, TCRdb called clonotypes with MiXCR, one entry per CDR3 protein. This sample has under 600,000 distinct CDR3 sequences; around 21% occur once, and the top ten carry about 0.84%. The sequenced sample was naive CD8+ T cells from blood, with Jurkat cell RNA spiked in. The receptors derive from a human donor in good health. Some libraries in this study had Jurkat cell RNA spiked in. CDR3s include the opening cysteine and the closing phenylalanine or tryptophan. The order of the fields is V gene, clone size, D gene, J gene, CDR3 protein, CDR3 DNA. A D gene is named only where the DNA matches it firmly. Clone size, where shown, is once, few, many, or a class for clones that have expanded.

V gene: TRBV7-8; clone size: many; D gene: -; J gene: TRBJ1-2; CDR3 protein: CASSLVRGDNNYGYTF; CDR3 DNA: TGTGCCAGCAGCTTAGTAAGGGGGGATAATAACTATGGCTACACCTTC
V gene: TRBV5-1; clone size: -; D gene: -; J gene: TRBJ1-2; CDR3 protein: CASSPGTLYGYTF; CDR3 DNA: TGCGCCAGCAGCCCCGGGACCCTTTATGGCTACACCTTC
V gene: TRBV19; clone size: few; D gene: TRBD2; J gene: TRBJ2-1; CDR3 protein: CASTYPGLANNEQFF; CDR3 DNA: TGTGCCAGTACCTATCCGGGACTAGCGAACAATGAGCAGTTCTTC
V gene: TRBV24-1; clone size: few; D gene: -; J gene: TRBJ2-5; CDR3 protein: CATSDPTRGTQETQYF; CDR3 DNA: TGTGCCACCAGTGATCCCACCCGGGGGACTCAAGAGACCCAGTACTTC
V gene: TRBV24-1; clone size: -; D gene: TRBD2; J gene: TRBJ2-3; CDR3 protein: CATSDFEWVSGLAVHTDAQYF; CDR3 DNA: TGTGCCACCAGTGATTTTGAGTGGGTTTCGGGACTAGCGGTTCACACAGATGCGCAGTATTTT
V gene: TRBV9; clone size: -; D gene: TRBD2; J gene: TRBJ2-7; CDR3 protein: CASSVGPTGGAHEQYF; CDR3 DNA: TGTGCCAGCAGCGTAGGCCCAACGGGAGGTGCGCACGAGCAGTACTTC
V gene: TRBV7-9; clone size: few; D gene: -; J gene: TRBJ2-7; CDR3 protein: CASSSRDSRAPYEQYF; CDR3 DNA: TGTGCCAGCAGTTCCCGGGACTCTAGAGCCCCTTACGAGCAGTACTTC
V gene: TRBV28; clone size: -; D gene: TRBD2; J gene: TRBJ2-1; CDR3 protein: CASSWTSGPSYNEQFF; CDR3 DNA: TGTGCCAGCAGTTGGACTAGCGGCCCCTCCTACAATGAGCAGTTCTTC
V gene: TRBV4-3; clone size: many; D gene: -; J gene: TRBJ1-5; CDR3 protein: CASSQAVIRQPQHF; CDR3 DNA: TGCGCCAGCAGCCAAGCCGTAATACGTCAGCCCCAGCATTTT
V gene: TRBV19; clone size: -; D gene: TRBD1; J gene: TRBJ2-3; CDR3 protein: CASISTGGGGASADTQYF; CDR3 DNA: TGTGCCAGTATCTCAACAGGGGGCGGCGGGGCAAGCGCAGATACGCAGTATTTT
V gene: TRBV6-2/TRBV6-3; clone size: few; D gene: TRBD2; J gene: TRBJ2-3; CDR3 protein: CASSYSKGFLAGYTDTQYF; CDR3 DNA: TGTGCCAGCAGTTACTCGAAAGGGTTTCTAGCGGGTTACACAGATACGCAGTATTTT
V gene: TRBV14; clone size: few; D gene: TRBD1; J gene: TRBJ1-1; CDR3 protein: CASSQVSPTGLMNTEAFF; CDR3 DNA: TGTGCCAGCAGCCAAGTTTCTCCGACAGGGTTAATGAACACTGAAGCTTTCTTT